This T cell receptor (beta chain) was captured in a study of blood T cells in healthy people across ages. Study-level points and caveats: It was not known whether donors were CMV positive (a possible confounder of expanded clonotype changes). Among long-lived donors, naive CD4+ cells were more numerous and diversity higher than in aged donors.

A second about 7 to 11 cycle PCR used barcoded and J-beta primers. TCRdb analysed the 5' RACE reads with MiXCR anew, one entry per CDR3 protein. Among a few hundred thousand distinct CDR3 sequences, 50% to 60% were seen once, and the ten largest hold under 65%. The V gene lost 3 bases and the J gene lost 13 bases, with 28 bases spanning the gap. Germline CDR1 is SGHTA and CDR2 is FQGNSA. This CDR3 has 17 amino acids. About this clonotype itself: Its antigen remains unidentified.

This clonotype was obtained from a man aged 55 to 69 in good health. The V call is TRBV7-2, the J call TRBJ2-4, with TRBD2 as a possible D gene (5 bases). Input material: blood. The CDR3 region is CASSFRSGGGFGNEQYF. The CDR3 nucleotides are TGTGCCAGCAGCTTTCGGTCAGGTGGAGGATTTGGCAATGAGCAGTACTTC.